These T cell receptor beta chains were read from a single sample in a study of OX40 agonist ivuxolimab in advanced cancers. Measured with immunoSEQ multiplex PCR; TCRdb has only the in-frame clones, and not every one. The sample includes 65,000 to 85,000 clones, less than 90% of them seen just once. This material consisted of CD4+ or CD8+ T cells sorted from blood, taken in a trial of the OX40 agonist ivuxolimab. These receptors originate from an adult with an advanced solid tumor such as melanoma, head and neck, liver or kidney cancer. The CDR3 runs from the conserved cysteine through the conserved F or W. Each record gives: clone size, D gene, J gene, V gene, CDR3 protein, CDR3 DNA. A D gene is named only where the DNA matches it firmly. Some rows mark clone size as missing; the rest say once, few, many or name a class of expanded clone.

>-|TRBD1|TRBJ1-5|TRBV7-9
CASSSWDRGRNQPQHF
TGTGCCAGCAGCTCCTGGGACAGGGGGAGGAATCAGCCCCAGCATTTT
>-|-|TRBJ1-2|TRBV11-2
CASSLEPTPNGYTF
TGTGCCAGCAGCTTAGAACCGACGCCTAATGGCTACACCTTC
>many|-|TRBJ1-1|TRBV19
CASSTIDRDTEAFF
TGTGCCAGTAGTACCATCGACCGGGACACTGAAGCTTTCTTT
>few|-|TRBJ1-1|TRBV9
CASSVVSNTEAFF
TGTGCCAGCAGCGTAGTCTCGAACACTGAAGCTTTCTTT
>-|TRBD2|TRBJ2-1|TRBV7-2
CASSPLAGGYNEQFF
TGTGCCAGCAGCCCACTAGCGGGGGGGTACAATGAGCAGTTCTTC
>-|TRBD2|TRBJ2-2|TRBV27
CASSFTSGRNTGELFF
TGTGCCAGCAGTTTTACTAGCGGGAGAAACACCGGGGAGCTGTTTTTT
>-|-|TRBJ1-5|TRBV4-2
CASSPPGQYNQPQHF
TGTGCCAGCAGCCCTCCCGGACAGTACAATCAGCCCCAGCATTTT
>-|-|TRBJ2-6|TRBV7-6
CASTRSGANVLTF
TGTGCCAGCACCCGGTCCGGGGCCAACGTCCTGACTTTC
>-|TRBD2|TRBJ2-2|TRBV19
CASTRLAATGELFF
TGTGCCAGTACTCGACTAGCGGCCACCGGGGAGCTGTTTTTT
>-|TRBD2|TRBJ2-3|TRBV7-3
CATPPPSGRALGDTQYF
TGTGCCACCCCACCCCCTAGCGGGAGGGCCTTAGGGGATACGCAGTATTTT
>-|-|TRBJ2-2|TRBV9
CASSVSDLTNTGELFF
TGTGCCAGCAGCGTCTCCGACCTGACGAACACCGGGGAGCTGTTTTTT
>once|-|TRBJ2-7|TRBV5-1
CASSFTGTGAYEQYF
TGCGCCAGCAGCTTTACCGGGACGGGAGCCTACGAGCAGTACTTC
>once|-|TRBJ1-5|TRBV6-1
CASSESQPQHF
TGTGCCAGCAGTGAAAGTCAGCCCCAGCATTTT
>-|-|TRBJ2-5|TRBV7-2
CAGGEETQYF
TGTGCGGGGGGCGAAGAGACCCAGTACTTC
>-|-|TRBJ2-2|TRBV5-1
CASSLGSTNTGELFF
TGCGCCAGCAGCTTGGGGTCTACGAACACCGGGGAGCTGTTTTTT
>-|-|TRBJ2-7|TRBV5-1
CASSLRDFYEQYF
TGCGCCAGCAGCTTGCGGGACTTTTACGAGCAGTACTTC
>-|-|TRBJ1-6|TRBV21-1
CASSPRAGNSPLHF
TGTGCCAGCAGCCCCAGGGCCGGGAATTCACCCCTCCACTTT
>-|TRBD2|TRBJ2-1|TRBV11-3
CASSPSIRGLAQYNEQFF
TGTGCCAGCAGCCCTAGTATAAGGGGACTAGCGCAATACAATGAGCAGTTCTTC
>-|-|TRBJ1-1|TRBV19
CASSIRGGDTEAFF
TGTGCCAGTAGTATAAGGGGAGGGGACACTGAAGCTTTCTTT
>-|-|TRBJ1-1|TRBV30
CAWSSRAPITFF
TGTGCCTGGTCATCCCGGGCCCCAATAACTTTCTTT
>-|TRBD2|TRBJ2-4|TRBV4-3
CASSQAGLAGGPGAKNIQYF
TGCGCCAGCAGCCAAGCCGGACTAGCGGGGGGGCCTGGGGCCAAAAACATTCAGTACTTC
>few|-|TRBJ2-7|TRBV27
CASSPRWTAVGEQYF
TGTGCCAGCAGCCCCCGGTGGACGGCCGTTGGGGAGCAGTACTTC
>-|TRBD1|TRBJ1-3|TRBV6-1
CASSETGGSGNTIYF
TGTGCCAGCAGTGAAACAGGGGGCTCTGGAAACACCATATATTTT
>-|TRBD1|TRBJ1-2|TRBV6-5
CASAPRGLYDYGYTF
TGTGCCAGCGCACCCAGGGGGCTTTATGACTATGGCTACACCTTC
>-|TRBD2|TRBJ2-1|TRBV7-2
CASSLGLAGAKSSYNEQFF
TGTGCCAGCAGCTTGGGACTAGCGGGGGCCAAGAGCTCCTACAATGAGCAGTTCTTC
>few|-|TRBJ1-2|TRBV6-6
CASSSAGADYGYTF
TGTGCCAGCAGTTCAGCAGGGGCGGACTATGGCTACACCTTC
>-|-|TRBJ2-7|TRBV9
CASSVAASPFSYEQYF
TGTGCCAGCAGCGTAGCGGCTAGTCCTTTCTCCTACGAGCAGTACTTC
>-|-|TRBJ1-1|TRBV2
CASSTRGGFAEAFF
TGTGCCAGCAGTACCAGGGGTGGGTTCGCTGAAGCTTTCTTT
>-|-|TRBJ2-5|TRBV5-8
CASSLGRIQETQYF
TGTGCCAGCAGCTTGGGGAGGATACAAGAGACCCAGTACTTC